The text below deals with one TCR beta chain. It lacks a known antigen. No much larger clonotype is one base removed from it; base qualities were not supplied. The sample belongs to a study of T cell repertoires in cytomegalovirus infection (dated by TCRdb to about 2019). Context from the whole study: Because public TCR beta signatures pointed to carriage of CMV infection together with the matching HLA type, the HLA type of each donor mattered for the analysis.

Data came from an Illumina HiSeq 1500. TCRdb trimmed public reads at Q25 via fastp, called clones via MiXCR and kept in-frame beta chains. Rows are unified per CDR3 protein, each entry keeping the most common DNA and genes. This sample lists about 530,000 distinct CDR3 sequences; about 25% were detected once. 13% of the sample is held by the ten biggest clonotypes. Broader findings and caveats from the paper: The ex vivo response was dominated by HLA-C-restricted CMV-specific TCR beta clonotypes, which also provided the single most frequent clonotype in two of eight donors. Carriers of CMV infection plus the relevant HLA type were discriminated by the cumulative frequency of public TCR beta family members in the study cohort and in an independent 352-donor cohort.

What was sequenced was PBMCs. The sequence was obtained from a human donor in good health (CMV status not recorded). Some clones in this sample may be carry-over from other donors' samples.

The CDR3 region reads CASSSFSEQYF. Read as DNA, the sequence is TGTGCCAGCAGTTCCTTCAGTGAGCAGTACTTC. The chain joins TRBV28 to TRBJ2-7; confidence is insufficient to name the D gene. Inclusive of the bounding cysteine and phenylalanine, the CDR3 is 11 residues long. Only the CDR3 part of the read is kept: 33 bases, read in frame from the first base. Per the germline V gene, MDHEN is the CDR1 and SYDVKM is the CDR2. V sheds 4 bases and J sheds 7 bases, leaving 8 bases between their ends.